These 17 T cell receptor beta chains were sequenced from one sample in a study of T cells in Graves' hyperthyroidism and ophthalmopathy. The TCR beta CDR3 regions underwent amplification using RNA transcripts as the source. Initially, a first-round RT-PCR of the TCR CDR3 employed the HTBI primer set. TCRdb reprocessed the multiplex PCR reads with MiXCR, giving one entry per CDR3 protein. The sample includes more than 650,000 distinct CDR3 sequences, less than 15% of them seen just once. Source material: blood. Receptors originate from a woman aged 18-35 years with Graves' hyperthyroidism.

The rearrangement joins TRBV4-1 to TRBJ2-2; no clear D. CDR3 size: 12 residues. Germline loops: CDR1 MGHRA, CDR2 YSYEKL. The germline V and J ends were trimmed by 0 bases and 6 bases, with 2 bases remaining between them. In DNA, the CDR3 is TGCGCCAGCAGCCAAGAACCCGGGGAGCTGTTTTTT. Translation gives CASSQEPGELFF.

This clonotype was detected ten times or more. The rearrangement uses TRBV7-3 and TRBJ2-7; 13 bases fit TRBD2. CDR3 length: 13 amino acids. The germline V gene has CDR1 SGHTA and CDR2 FQGTGA. In DNA, the CDR3 is TGTGTCCGACTAGCGGGAGGAAAGTACGAGCAGTACTTC. Protein product: CVRLAGGKYEQYF.

This clonotype has a handful of counts. V is TRBV11-2 and J is TRBJ2-1; unclear D gene. V lost 1 base, J lost 0 bases, and 16 bases lay in between. The CDR3 is made up of 18 amino acids. Germline CDR1 SGHAT, CDR2 FQNNGV. The DNA of the CDR3 is TGTGCCAGCAGCTTAGGTTATCAAGGAGAATACTCCTACAATGAGCAGTTCTTC. It specifies CASSLGYQGEYSYNEQFF. Variable domain in full (rest from reference TRBV11-2 and TRBJ2-1): EAGVAQSPRYKIIEKRQSVAFWCNPISGHATLYWYQQILGQGPKLLIQFQNNGVVDDSQLPKDRFSAERLKGVDSTLKIQPAKLEDSAVYLCASSLGYQGEYSYNEQFFGPGTRLTVL.

This clonotype showed up many times. The rearrangement uses TRBV2 and TRBJ1-2; 8 nucleotides align to TRBD1. The CDR3 is made up of 14 amino acids. J lost 2 bases, V lost 7 bases, and 6 bases had no gene match. The germline gives CDR1 SNHLY, CDR2 FYNNEI. The CDR3 here is CASNFRTGNYGYTF. Written as DNA, the CDR3 is TGTGCCAGCAACTTCCGGACAGGGAACTATGGCTACACCTTC.

This clonotype has at least ten counts. V gene TRBV18 combines with J gene TRBJ2-1; D gene ambiguous. CDR1 and CDR2 (germline): KGHSH, LQKENI. The CDR3 totals 14 residues. Trimming took 1 base from V and 4 from J, leaving 8 bases between them. The DNA of the CDR3 is TGTGCCAGCTCACCACGAGGAATTTACAATGAGCAGTTCTTC. Its translation: CASSPRGIYNEQFF.

The chain uses TRBV6-1 and TRBJ1-2; 7 positions match TRBD1. This CDR3 has 15 amino acids. The V gene end was trimmed by 2 bases and the J gene end by 4 bases; junction bases not matched to a gene: 7. Germline V gene data show CDR1 as MNHNS and CDR2 as SASEGT. CDR3 residues: CASSEHRGQAYGYTF. The CDR3, as DNA: TGTGCCAGCAGTGAACACCGAGGACAGGCCTATGGCTACACCTTC.

V and J are TRBV24-1 and TRBJ1-6; no firm D call. This CDR3 spans 15 amino acids. With 0 bases removed from V and 10 bases from J, the gap between germline ends came to 12 bases. Germline-derived CDR1 and CDR2 are KGHDR and SFDVKD. The CDR3 spells CATSDLYGYGSPLHF. CDR3 DNA: TGTGCCACCAGTGATTTGTACGGGTACGGCTCACCCCTCCACTTT.

The chain employs TRBV7-9 and TRBJ1-1; TRBD1 aligns across 8 bases. Germline V gives CDR1 SEHNR, CDR2 FQNEAQ (reference sequence). The CDR3 contains 15 residues. Trimming cost V 5 bases and J 10 bases; bases outside gene matches: 15. The CDR3 DNA is TGTGCCAGCAGCCACGGGACAGGCCCGTTAATTGTAGCTTTCTTT. Translation: CASSHGTGPLIVAFF. Full variable domain (rest looked up from reference TRBV7-9 and TRBJ1-1): DTGVSQNPRHKITKRGQNVTFRCDPISEHNRLYWYRQTLGQGPEFLTYFQNEAQLEKSRLLSDRFSAERPKGSFSTLEIQRTEQGDSAMYLCASSHGTGPLIVAFFGQGTRLTVV.

The table lists this clonotype with many counts. The V gene is TRBV28, the J gene TRBJ1-2; D call uncertain. V was pared by 3 bases and J by 4 bases, with 6 bases between. CDR3 length equals 12 residues. The V gene's germline CDR1 is MDHEN and CDR2 SYDVKM. The CDR3 DNA reads TGTGCCAGCAGTTTCCTTGCCTATGGCTACACCTTC. Protein sequence: CASSFLAYGYTF.

This clonotype was counted only a few times. V is TRBV29-1 and J is TRBJ2-6; perhaps TRBD2 as D (7 bases). V lost 0 bases and J lost 1, with 22 bases in between. CDR3 length: 20 residues. Germline V lookup: CDR1 SQVTM, CDR2 ANQGSEA. This chain's CDR3 is CSVEDLTSGGAGSGANVLTF. Here the CDR3 DNA reads TGCAGCGTTGAAGACCTTACCTCGGGGGGCGCGGGATCTGGGGCCAACGTCCTGACTTTC.

V and J are TRBV27 and TRBJ2-3, with D maybe TRBD1 (6 bases). This CDR3 contains 16 residues. The germline gives CDR1 MNHEY, CDR2 SMNVEV (reference sequence). Trimming left V 3 bases short and J 2 bases short, with 15 bases between. The CDR3 coding sequence is TGTGCCAGCAGTTTTCGAACAGGGTTTACCACAGATACGCAGTATTTT. Its protein is CASSFRTGFTTDTQYF.

This clonotype has only a few counts. The chain uses TRBV20-1 and TRBJ2-7; 7 bases agree with TRBD1. The CDR3 length is 12 residues. Per the germline V gene, CDR1 is DFQATT and CDR2 is SNEGSKA (reference sequence). The V gene end was trimmed by 5 bases and the J gene end by 2 bases; junction bases not matched to a gene: 3. The CDR3 sequence: CSAYRGAYEQYF. CDR3 in DNA: TGCAGTGCTTACAGGGGAGCCTACGAGCAGTACTTC.

This chain links TRBV20-1 with TRBJ2-2; D is perhaps TRBD1 (6 bases). Germline V lookup: CDR1 DFQATT, CDR2 SNEGSKA (reference sequence). The CDR3 runs 13 residues. With 4 bases removed from V and 7 bases from J, the gap between germline ends came to 13 bases. The DNA for the CDR3 is TGCAGTGCTAATTTTCAGGGGAACGGGGAGCTGTTTTTT. Translated: CSANFQGNGELFF.

This clonotype was observed many times. The J gene is TRBJ2-7, the V gene TRBV13; no clear D. The CDR3 has 15 residues. With 5 bases removed from V and 6 bases from J, the gap between germline ends came to 20 bases. The germline V gene encodes CDR1 PRHDT and CDR2 FYEKMQ (reference sequence). The CDR3 coding sequence is TGTGCCAGCAGCCCAATCCCGGGCCCCGGGCTCGAGCAGTACTTC. Protein product: CASSPIPGPGLEQYF.

About this clonotype: A junction end diverges from the germline sequence, so it may reflect a read error. The genes are TRBV27 and TRBJ1-2; D uncertain. The CDR3 totals 14 residues. The germline CDR1 and CDR2 sequences are MNHEY and SMNVEV (reference sequence). The CDR3, as DNA: TGTGCCAGCAGCCCCACGGGCGCTAACCATGGCTACACCTTC. It codes for CASSPTGANHGYTF.

This clonotype appeared a few times. The gene calls are TRBV20-1 and TRBJ1-2, with TRBD1 identical over 7 bases. CDR1 DFQATT and CDR2 SNEGSKA come from the germline V gene (reference sequence). The junction had 18 bases not matched to a gene; V was cut back by 5 bases and J by 0 bases. The CDR3 is made up of 18 amino acids. The CDR3 bases are TGCAGTGCTCCTACCGCCAATAGTCCGGGACAGACTAACTATGGCTACACCTTC. This encodes CSAPTANSPGQTNYGYTF.

As for this clonotype: One junction end does not reproduce the germline sequence, and a read error may be involved. V is TRBV28 and J is TRBJ1-1; no definite D call. The V gene's germline CDR1 is MDHEN and CDR2 SYDVKM. The CDR3 loop spans 13 amino acids. The CDR3 bases are TGTGCCAGCAGTTTAACAATGAACACTGAAGCTCTCTTT. Translating it yields CASSLTMNTEALF.